The 4 T cell receptor beta chains presented below share a single source sample, sequenced in a study of blood T cell repertoires in COVID-19. The repertoire was sequenced with immunoSEQ multiplex PCR; TCRdb's copy has only in-frame clones and lacks some. The table records approximately 480,000 clones, about 90% of them present only once. The source material was PBMCs or T cells enriched from blood (not recorded which). These receptors all stem from a young woman who had recovered from COVID-19.

CDR3 nucleotide sequence: TGTGCCAGCCAGTATACAGATACGCAGTATTTT. Its protein is CASQYTDTQYF. The chain couples TRBV6-5 to TRBJ2-3; D not certain. The CDR3 has 11 amino acids. Looked up from germline, CDR1 is MNHEY and CDR2 is SVGAGI. V was clipped by 8 bases and J by 3 bases, with 6 bases between them.

V usage is TRBV3-1 (or the pseudogene TRBV3-2) and J usage is TRBJ1-2; D might be TRBD1 (6 bases). CDR1 is LGHDT and CDR2 is YNNKEL in the germline V gene (reference sequence). Trimming left V 4 bases short and J 4 bases short, with 22 bases between. This CDR3 contains 17 residues. The CDR3 DNA is TGTGCCAGCAGCCCCGGGAGGCCGGACAGTCCTTTCTATGGCTACACCTTC. It yields the protein CASSPGRPDSPFYGYTF.

This clone has a single count. The genes are TRBV7-6 and TRBJ2-2, with 7 bases fitting TRBD2. The CDR3 extends over 16 amino acids. Per the germline V gene, CDR1 is SGHVS and CDR2 is FNYEAQ. V lost 4 bases to trimming and J lost 5 bases; unmatched junction nucleotides: 10. CDR3 protein: CASSSREGPGTGELFF. For the CDR3, the DNA is TGTGCCAGCAGCTCCAGGGAGGGGCCGGGAACCGGGGAGCTGTTTTTT.

The chain employs TRBV7-3 and TRBJ2-2; 8 bases match TRBD1. CDR1 and CDR2 from the germline V gene are SGHTA and FQGTGA. V was pared by 5 bases and J by 4 bases, with 9 bases of the junction left unmatched. The length of the CDR3 is 16 residues. This CDR3 is CASSTIRGRTTGELFF. The CDR3 DNA is TGTGCCAGCAGCACCATCAGGGGGCGGACCACCGGGGAGCTGTTTTTT.